This T cell receptor (beta chain) was recorded in a study of vaccination and CD4 T cells after COVID-19. Whole-study context: Between diagnosis and the drawing of post-COVID samples lay a median around 110 days (range 35 to 161). Typically, post-vaccine samples were obtained a median about 70 days after dose two, within a range of 14 to 241.

Remarks on this clonotype: Its antigen remains unknown.

Specified treatment: approximately 10-day PBMC culture with coronavirus spike peptide pools or control peptides (ViraFEST assay). CDR1 and CDR2 from the germline V gene are DFQATT and SNEGSKA (reference sequence). The length of the CDR3 is 13 residues. V gave up 6 bases and J gave up 1 base, with 12 bases separating them. Sequencing of DNA taken from cultured CD4+ T cells relied on the Oncomine TCR Beta short-read assay. Each CDR3 protein gets one entry after TCRdb re-called the PCR reads with MiXCR. The table records roughly 14,000 distinct CDR3 sequences, roughly two fifths of them present only once.

This chain uses TRBV20-1 with TRBJ1-1; D may be TRBD1 (5 bases). The sequenced sample consisted of CD4+ T cells from blood, cultured in vitro. The TCR originated in a human donor who had recovered from COVID-19. CDR3 in amino acids: CSADKTKNTEAFF. The CDR3 DNA reads as TGCAGTGCGGACAAAACCAAGAACACTGAAGCTTTCTTT.